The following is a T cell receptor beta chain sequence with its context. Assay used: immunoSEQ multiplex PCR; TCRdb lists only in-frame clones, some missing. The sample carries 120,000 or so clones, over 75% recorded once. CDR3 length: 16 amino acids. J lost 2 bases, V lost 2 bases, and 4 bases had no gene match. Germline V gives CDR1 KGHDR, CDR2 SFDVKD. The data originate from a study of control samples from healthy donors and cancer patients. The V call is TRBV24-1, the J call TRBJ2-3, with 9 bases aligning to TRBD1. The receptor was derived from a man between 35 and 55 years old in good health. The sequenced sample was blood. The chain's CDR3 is CATSDSTGGYTDTQYF. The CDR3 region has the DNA TGTGCCACCAGTGATTCGACAGGGGGTTACACAGATACGCAGTATTTT.